A selection of T cell receptor beta chains follows, all from one sample in a study of cytomegalovirus exposure and HLA in healthy donors. Repertoires were generated with immunoSEQ multiplex PCR, while TCRdb's copy carries only in-frame clones and drops some. The table shows 200,000 or so clones, with about 70% occurring only once. Specimen: PBMCs. These receptors were obtained from a man in his forties or fifties in good health and CMV-seropositive. Both conserved end residues are trimmed from each CDR3. Fields, in order: CDR3 protein, J gene, V gene.

CDR3: ASSVGRPFGNEQF
J: TRBJ2-1
V: TRBV9

CDR3: ASSQKGRTSGGLNEQY
J: TRBJ2-7
V: TRBV4-1

CDR3: ASSIGTVNEQF
J: TRBJ2-1
V: TRBV19

CDR3: ASSLEYGLAPYEQY
J: TRBJ2-7
V: TRBV5-4

CDR3: ASGDRNLPSTDTQY
J: TRBJ2-3
V: TRBV28

CDR3: ASSAQGTGELF
J: TRBJ2-2
V: TRBV6-4

CDR3: ASSSSGMYQETQY
J: TRBJ2-5
V: TRBV27

CDR3: ASSLVGPSGNIQY
J: TRBJ2-4
V: TRBV5-6

CDR3: ASSRTGGNTDTQY
J: TRBJ2-3
V: TRBV4-1

CDR3: ASSRGGGYGYT
J: TRBJ1-2
V: TRBV2

CDR3: ASSFNYNEQF
J: TRBJ2-1
V: TRBV7-9